This T cell receptor (beta chain) was documented in a study of PD-1 blockade in classical Hodgkin lymphoma. Study-level points and caveats: It was reported that newly diagnosed patients had less baseline TCR diversity than healthy donors. By cycle point C4D1, TCR diversity had risen significantly in CD4+ cells (but not CD8+ cells).

Germline-derived CDR1 and CDR2 are SGHKS and YYEKEE (reference sequence). The ends were cut back, 4 bases at V and 1 base at J, with 18 bases in the middle. The CDR3 has 18 residues. TCRdb's table, derived via immunoSEQ multiplex PCR, lists solely in-frame clones and lacks some. This table holds more than 50,000 clones, more than 80% found once. No patient escaped relapse after autologous stem cell transplantation, and brentuximab vedotin exposure varied. Best overall response was complete response, partial response or progressive disease in these relapsed/refractory classical Hodgkin lymphoma patients. As for this clone: Its antigen remains unknown.

Sequences were derived from peripheral blood mononuclear cells (PBMCs), sampled at baseline. This chain links TRBV5-5 with TRBJ1-6, with a tentative D call TRBD1 (5 bases). The TCR was taken from a human donor with classical Hodgkin lymphoma. The CDR3 here is CASSLGWSGTSYNSPLHF. CDR3 DNA: TGTGCCAGCAGCCTGGGTTGGTCAGGGACGTCCTATAATTCACCCCTCCACTTT.